A selection of T cell receptor beta chains follows, all from one sample in a study of blood T cell repertoires in COVID-19. Only in-frame clones appear in the TCRdb table, and some are missing; sequencing was by immunoSEQ multiplex PCR. The sample has about 210,000 clones, approximately 88% seen once. Sequenced material: PBMCs or T cells enriched from blood (not recorded which). The source of these receptors is a woman aged 40-49 years with acute COVID-19. Both conserved end residues are part of each CDR3. A D gene is named only where the DNA matches it firmly. Some rows have no size entry. The others give once, few or many, or a class for an expanded clone.

j_call	clone_size	v_call	d_call	cdr3_nt	cdr3_aa
TRBJ2-7	-	TRBV7-9	-	TGTGCCAGCAGCCCTACCCAGGGAAGCTACGAGCAGTACTTC	CASSPTQGSYEQYF
TRBJ1-5	-	TRBV7-2	-	TGTGCCAGCAGCCCTGGGGGCAGGGTGAACCAGCCCCAGCATTTT	CASSPGGRVNQPQHF
TRBJ1-1	-	TRBV4-2	-	TGTGCCAGCAGCCAAGAGATGGGGGGTTCCGCTGAAGCTTTCTTT	CASSQEMGGSAEAFF
TRBJ2-1	-	TRBV19	TRBD1	TGTGCCAGTAGTATCCTTTCGGGGACAGGGAACAATGAGCAGTTCTTC	CASSILSGTGNNEQFF
TRBJ2-3	-	TRBV12-3/TRBV12-4	TRBD2	TGTGCCACTAGCGGGGGTAAGGGAGATACGCAGTATTTT	CATSGGKGDTQYF
TRBJ1-2	-	TRBV30	-	TGTGCCTGGACAGCCGGGACATTAACGACTAACTATGGCTACACCTTC	CAWTAGTLTTNYGYTF
TRBJ1-6	-	TRBV30	-	TGTGCCTGGAGTGTAGGAGGGTTTAATTCACCCCTCCACTTT	CAWSVGGFNSPLHF
TRBJ1-3	-	TRBV30	-	TGTGCCTGGAGTGGGGGGGGCTCTGGAAACACCATATATTTT	CAWSGGGSGNTIYF
TRBJ2-1	once	TRBV11-2	-	TGTGCCAGCAGCTTATCGGGGGAGGTCGATGAGCAGTTCTTC	CASSLSGEVDEQFF
TRBJ1-2	-	TRBV7-2	-	TGTGCCAGCAGCTTAGGTGGGGGGGTTTATGGCTACACCTTC	CASSLGGGVYGYTF
TRBJ1-3	few	TRBV5-4	-	TGTGCCAGCAGCGCCAAATCAGGGATTGGAAACACCATATATTTT	CASSAKSGIGNTIYF
TRBJ1-2	-	TRBV29-1	-	TGCAGCGTTGTTCTGAACTATGGCTACACCTTC	CSVVLNYGYTF
TRBJ2-1	-	TRBV7-8	TRBD2	TGTGCCAGCAGCTTAAGGGGCGGGAGGGACAATGAGCAGTTCTTC	CASSLRGGRDNEQFF
TRBJ2-5	-	TRBV6-2/TRBV6-3	TRBD2	TGTGCCAGCAGTTTACTAGCGGGGGCCCAAGAGACCCAGTACTTC	CASSLLAGAQETQYF
TRBJ2-1	-	TRBV9	TRBD2	TGTGCCAGCAGCCGCCACTTAGCGGGGGGGCTGAGCTCCTACAATGAGCAGTTCTTC	CASSRHLAGGLSSYNEQFF
TRBJ2-3	-	TRBV6-2/TRBV6-3	-	TGTGCCAGCAGTTACAAGGATGGGGGGAGCACAGATACGCAGTATTTT	CASSYKDGGSTDTQYF
TRBJ1-2	-	TRBV9	TRBD1	TGTGCCAGCAGCGAGACCGGGACAGGGACTACGAGGTACTATGGCTACACCTTC	CASSETGTGTTRYYGYTF
TRBJ1-6	few	TRBV10-2	TRBD1	TGCGCCAGCAGTGTTGCCGACAGGGGCCCGGGTTCACCCCTCCACTTT	CASSVADRGPGSPLHF
TRBJ1-1	once	TRBV2	TRBD1	TGTGCCAGCAGTGAGCGACAGGGGGCGATAACTGAAGCTTTCTTT	CASSERQGAITEAFF
TRBJ2-3	once	TRBV18	TRBD1	TGTGCCAGCTCACCCTTGGGACAGACCGTGGCAGATACGCAGTATTTT	CASSPLGQTVADTQYF
TRBJ2-1	-	TRBV5-1	-	TGCGCCAGCAGGGGAGCGGTCCAGACCTACAATGAGCAGTTCTTC	CASRGAVQTYNEQFF
TRBJ1-3	-	TRBV6-1	TRBD1	TGTGCCAGCAGTGGGACAGGGGTCAACTCTGGAAACACCATATATTTT	CASSGTGVNSGNTIYF
TRBJ2-1	-	TRBV5-1	TRBD2	TGCGCCAGCAGCTTGGGGCTAGCGGGAGGGTCCACTGAGCAGTTCTTC	CASSLGLAGGSTEQFF
TRBJ2-1	-	TRBV6-5	TRBD2	TGTGCCAGCAGACCGACTAGCGGGAGCTACAATGAGCAGTTCTTC	CASRPTSGSYNEQFF
TRBJ2-7	-	TRBV2	TRBD2	TGTGCCAGCAGTGACGCGCGGGGGGCCCTTAACGAGCAGTACTTC	CASSDARGALNEQYF
TRBJ2-5	-	TRBV24-1	-	TGTGCCACCAGTGAACCCCGACAGGGAGGCCAAGAGACCCAGTACTTC	CATSEPRQGGQETQYF
TRBJ1-1	-	TRBV4-3	-	TGCGCCAGCAGCCGAAGAAACAAGGGGATTTTAGAGAACACTGAAGCTTTCTTT	CASSRRNKGILENTEAFF
TRBJ2-1	-	TRBV6-5	TRBD1	TGTGCCAGCGACAGGGCTGCCTACAATGAGCAGTTCTTC	CASDRAAYNEQFF
TRBJ2-1	many	TRBV4-2	TRBD2	TGTGCCAGCAGCCAAGATGGACTAGCGGGGGGCAATGAGCAGTTCTTC	CASSQDGLAGGNEQFF
TRBJ2-4	-	TRBV6-1	TRBD2	TGTGCCAGCAGTGAAATTCGGGGAGGGAACATTCAGTACTTC	CASSEIRGGNIQYF
TRBJ1-5	medium-sized	TRBV6-2/TRBV6-3	-	TGTGCCAGCAGTTACCGTCAGGGGTATCAGCCCCAGCATTTT	CASSYRQGYQPQHF
TRBJ2-2	few	TRBV10-3	TRBD2	TGTGCCATCAGTGGAGGGACTAGCGGTGTCACCGGGGAGCTGTTTTTT	CAISGGTSGVTGELFF
TRBJ2-1	-	TRBV5-4	TRBD2	TGTGCCAGCAGCAGAGGACTAGCGGGGGCCGAAGGTGAGCAGTTCTTC	CASSRGLAGAEGEQFF
TRBJ2-3	-	TRBV7-2	TRBD2	TGTGCCAGCAGCATTAGGGGACTAGCGGGAGCGGGTACGCAGTATTTT	CASSIRGLAGAGTQYF
TRBJ2-5	-	TRBV7-2	TRBD1	TGTGCCAGCAGTCCGGACAGGGGTCAAGAGACCCAGTACTTC	CASSPDRGQETQYF
TRBJ2-7	once	TRBV5-1	TRBD2	TGCGCCAGCAGCCCAAGGACTAGCGGGGGGGTATACGAGCAGTACTTC	CASSPRTSGGVYEQYF
TRBJ2-3	-	TRBV6-5	-	TGTGCCAGCAGTTACTTAATAGGAGCAGATACGCAGTATTTT	CASSYLIGADTQYF
TRBJ2-1	-	TRBV7-2	TRBD2	TGTGCCAGCAGCTCCGGACTAGCGGAGGCTCAGTTCTTC	CASSSGLAEAQFF
TRBJ1-2	-	TRBV9	TRBD1	TGTGCCAGCAGCGTAGGTGGGTGGACAGGGGGCTCCTATGGCTACACCTTC	CASSVGGWTGGSYGYTF
TRBJ1-1	-	TRBV3-1/TRBV3-2	TRBD1	TGTGCCAGCAGCCACTCCGACAGGGAAGGTGAAGCTTTCTTT	CASSHSDREGEAFF
TRBJ1-2	-	TRBV28	-	TGTGCCAGCAGCACGGGGTATGGCTACACCTTC	CASSTGYGYTF
TRBJ1-1	-	TRBV29-1	TRBD1	TGCAGCGTTGTCCCCCCCGGGACAGGGTACAGGGGCACTGAAGCTTTCTTT	CSVVPPGTGYRGTEAFF
TRBJ1-6	-	TRBV2	TRBD1	TGTGCCAGCAGCGTTCGGACAGGTAACGCACCCCTCCACTTT	CASSVRTGNAPLHF
TRBJ2-7	-	TRBV30	-	TGTGCCTGGAGTCTAGGTTTCCTCTACGAGCAGTACTTC	CAWSLGFLYEQYF
TRBJ2-1	-	TRBV19	TRBD2	TGTGCCAGTAGTGCGTCCGGGACTAGCGGGAGAAGATGGTACAATGAGCAGTTCTTC	CASSASGTSGRRWYNEQFF
TRBJ2-7	-	TRBV18	TRBD1	TGTGCCAGCTCACCAGTTTCGTCGCAGGGGGCGGGTTCCTACGAGCAGTACTTC	CASSPVSSQGAGSYEQYF
TRBJ2-1	-	TRBV4-3	-	TGCGCCAGCACGGCCCTGGCGGGATCCTACAATGAGCAGTTCTTC	CASTALAGSYNEQFF
TRBJ2-7	-	TRBV7-2	TRBD1	TGTGCCAGCAGCTCGGGCGGACAGGGGACCTACGAGCAGTACTTC	CASSSGGQGTYEQYF
TRBJ2-5	few	TRBV5-1	-	TGCGCCAGCAGCTACACCCTCCGGGAAGAGACCCAGTACTTC	CASSYTLREETQYF
TRBJ2-1	once	TRBV5-1	TRBD1	TGCGCCAGCAGCTTAGGCACCGGGACAGGGTTCGCCCATGAGCAGTTCTTC	CASSLGTGTGFAHEQFF